Below, 28 T cell receptor beta chains from the same sample are listed, as sequenced in a study of yellow fever vaccine responses in identical twins. MiXCR, run by TCRdb on the RT-PCR reads, gives a single entry per CDR3 protein. The repertoire holds 2,000 or so distinct CDR3 sequences, approximately 87% seen once, with roughly 3.3% in the top ten. The sample in question was T cells from blood (PBMCs), unsorted or a sorted subset (not recorded which), obtained before or after yellow fever vaccination (not recorded which). The receptors stem from a woman aged 18-29 years who received the yellow fever vaccine.

The rearrangement links TRBV10-3 to TRBJ2-1; D is unclear. This CDR3 is 15 amino acids long. CDR1 is ENHRY and CDR2 is SYGVKD in the germline V gene. V lost 6 bases and J 2 bases, leaving 14 bases between the germline ends. The CDR3 DNA is TGTGCCATCAGCCCCCGGGCAGAGACCTACAATGAGCAGTTCTTC. Its protein product is CAISPRAETYNEQFF.

The chain recombines TRBV11-1 with TRBJ2-3, with 7 bases aligning to TRBD1. CDR1 and CDR2 from the germline V gene are SGHAT and FQDESV (reference sequence). The CDR3 length is 17 residues. Trimming took 1 base from V and 6 from J; bases not matched to a gene: 13. As DNA, the CDR3 is TGTGCCAGCAGCTTAGTTTCCTGGACAGGCTTCGGGGATACGCAGTATTTT. It translates to CASSLVSWTGFGDTQYF. Together with reference TRBV11-1 and TRBJ2-3, the CDR3 gives the full variable domain: EAEVAQSPRYKITEKSQAVAFWCDPISGHATLYWYRQILGQGPELLVQFQDESVVDDSQLPKDRFSAERLKGVDSTLKIQPAELGDSAMYLCASSLVSWTGFGDTQYFGPGTRLTVL.

This rearrangement joins TRBV6-1 to TRBJ1-1; D gene unclear. Germline CDR1 MNHNS, CDR2 SASEGT. The CDR3 has 14 amino acids. Trimming cost V 6 bases and J 5 bases, with 16 bases left between them. The CDR3 here is CASSRTAAGTEAFF. The CDR3, as DNA: TGTGCCAGCAGCAGAACAGCCGCCGGGACTGAAGCTTTCTTT.

CDR3 coding DNA: TGTGCCAGCTTTGAACGGGGCACCGGGGAGCTGTTTTTT. Protein sequence: CASFERGTGELFF. The rearrangement joins TRBV7-8 to TRBJ2-2; tentative D call: TRBD2 (5 bases). The CDR3 is made up of 13 amino acids. Germline V lookup: CDR1 SGHVS, CDR2 FQNEAQ. Deletions cut 8 bases from V and 4 bases from J, with 11 bases between.

The CDR3 DNA reads TGTGCCACCAGCAGAGAGAGGGCGGAATGGACCACAGATACGCAGTATTTT. It is translated as CATSRERAEWTTDTQYF. This chain uses TRBV15 with TRBJ2-3; maybe TRBD2 (5 bases). This CDR3 is built from 17 residues. CDR1 and CDR2 from the germline V gene are LNHNV and YYDKDF (reference sequence). V was pared by 0 bases and J by 2 bases, with 15 bases between. Based on the CDR3 plus reference TRBV15 and TRBJ2-3, the full variable domain is DAMVIQNPRYQVTQFGKPVTLSCSQTLNHNVMYWYQQKSSQAPKLLFHYYDKDFNNEADTPDNFQSRRPNTSFCFLDIRSPGLGDTAMYLCATSRERAEWTTDTQYFGPGTRLTVL.

J is TRBJ2-1 and V is TRBV21-1; the table names TRBD2, a call not compared with the DNA. TRBV21-1 is designated a pseudogene. The CDR3 is made up of 16 amino acids. This chain's CDR3 is CASSAMTSGSYNEQFF. Written as DNA, the CDR3 is TGTGCCAGCAGCGCGATGACTAGCGGCTCCTACAATGAGCAGTTCTTC.

This clonotype has just a few counts. The chain recombines TRBV23-1 with TRBJ1-2; TRBD1 is a possible D gene (5 bases). TRBV23-1 is an open reading frame, and its role is uncertain. V lost 0 bases and J 3 bases, leaving 11 bases between the germline ends. The CDR3 has 15 residues. The CDR3 DNA follows: TGCGCCAGCAGTCAATCTGGGAGGGGTGACTATGGCTACACCTTC. Translated: CASSQSGRGDYGYTF.

The V gene is TRBV14, the J gene TRBJ1-3; D gene uncertain. Germline CDR1 SGHDN, CDR2 FVKESK. The CDR3 runs 14 residues. Trimming left V 4 bases short and J 3 bases short, with 10 bases between. CDR3 residues: CASSPAGLGNTIYF. DNA for the CDR3: TGTGCCAGCAGCCCGGCGGGTCTTGGAAACACCATATATTTT.

The gene calls are TRBV16 and TRBJ2-2; D not certain. Germline V gene sequence: CDR1 KGHSY, CDR2 FQNENV. This CDR3 contains 13 residues. V was pared by 0 bases and J by 6 bases, with 5 bases between. The CDR3 reads CASSQSKAGELFF. CDR3 coding DNA: TGTGCCAGCAGCCAATCGAAGGCCGGGGAGCTGTTTTTT.

V is TRBV20-1 and J is TRBJ2-3; no definite D call. The CDR3 spans 14 residues. The germline V gene encodes CDR1 DFQATT and CDR2 SNEGSKA (reference sequence). The germline V and J ends were trimmed by 3 bases and 3 bases, with 13 bases remaining between them. The CDR3 DNA is TGCAGTGCTAGTGGTGATTCCGCGACAGATACGCAGTATTTT. Protein: CSASGDSATDTQYF.

The CDR3: CASMDGVREKLFF. The CDR3 region has the DNA TGTGCCAGCATGGATGGGGTACGGGAAAAACTGTTTTTT. The rearrangement uses TRBV2 and TRBJ1-4; D unclear. V lost 7 bases and J lost 8, with 14 bases in between. CDR3 length equals 13 residues. CDR1 is SNHLY, CDR2 FYNNEI, per germline.

The rearrangement links TRBV20-1 to TRBJ2-2, with D perhaps given as TRBD1 or TRBD2 (5 bases each). The CDR3 extends over 15 amino acids. V was cut by 4 bases and J by 1 base, with 13 bases left in between. Germline V gives CDR1 DFQATT, CDR2 SNEGSKA (reference sequence). CDR3 coding DNA: TGCAGTGCTACCCGGGACCAACTGAACACCGGGGAGCTGTTTTTT. Its protein product is CSATRDQLNTGELFF.

This clonotype showed up just a few times. The rearrangement links TRBV11-3 to TRBJ2-1, with 8 bases lining up with TRBD1. Looked up from germline, CDR1 is SGHNT and CDR2 is YENEEA. The CDR3 loop spans 15 amino acids. J gave up 5 bases and V 1 base, and 4 bases lay outside the gene matches. This chain's CDR3 is CASSLVRQGNNEQFF. CDR3 DNA: TGTGCCAGCAGCTTAGTTCGACAGGGGAACAATGAGCAGTTCTTC.

J is TRBJ2-1 and V is TRBV7-6, with no clear D. CDR3 length: 12 residues. CDR1 and CDR2 from the germline V gene are SGHVS and FNYEAQ. V lost 0 bases and J 5 bases, leaving 2 bases between the germline ends. DNA of the CDR3: TGTGCCAGCAGCTTAGCGCACAATGAGCAGTTCTTC. Encoded protein: CASSLAHNEQFF.

The chain combines TRBV10-3 with TRBJ1-2, with D hard to call. V was clipped by 0 bases and J by 4 bases, with 15 bases between them. Germline values: CDR1 ENHRY, CDR2 SYGVKD. This CDR3 has 16 amino acids. DNA for the CDR3: TGTGCCATCAGTGAGTCCTCCGACACGCTTACCTATGGCTACACCTTC. Its protein is CAISESSDTLTYGYTF.

The chain joins TRBV7-3 to TRBJ2-7; the D gene is possibly TRBD2 (5 bases). This CDR3 comprises 13 residues. Germline lookup yields CDR1 SGHTA and CDR2 FQGTGA. Trimming stripped 5 bases from V and 5 bases from J, with 13 bases between. CDR3 protein: CASSPVRGNEQYF. The CDR3 coding sequence is TGTGCCAGCAGCCCCGTTCGGGGAAACGAGCAGTACTTC.

As for this clonotype: The junction shows a germline mismatch at one end, possibly a read error. The chain links TRBV13 to TRBJ2-1; D possibly uses TRBD1 or TRBD2 (5 bases each). The CDR3 covers 14 residues. Germline-derived CDR1 and CDR2 are PRHDT and FYEKMQ (reference sequence). The CDR3 bases are TGTGCCAGCTCGGACTCAGGGATGCACAATGAGCAGCTCTTC. Its protein is CASSDSGMHNEQLF.

The V and J genes are TRBV2 and TRBJ1-3; D not certain. The germline gives CDR1 SNHLY, CDR2 FYNNEI. The CDR3 sequence is 15 residues long. Deletions cut 5 bases from V and 0 bases from J, with 11 bases between. CDR3 protein: CASSSAGDSGNTIYF. CDR3 coding DNA: TGTGCCAGCAGTTCAGCGGGCGACTCTGGAAACACCATATATTTT. Drawing the rest from reference TRBV2 and TRBJ1-3, the complete variable domain is EPEVTQTPSHQVTQMGQEVILRCVPISNHLYFYWYRQILGQKVEFLVSFYNNEISEKSEIFDDQFSVERPDGSNFTLKIRSTKLEDSAMYFCASSSAGDSGNTIYFGEGSWLTVV.

Points on this clonotype: The CDR3 end shows no conserved phenylalanine or tryptophan, and so a read error is likely. CDR3 loop: CSVLNGVFSYEQYI. In DNA form, the CDR3 reads TGCAGCGTTCTGAACGGCGTATTCTCCTACGAGCAGTACATC. The V gene is TRBV29-1, the J gene TRBJ2-7; unclear D gene. The germline V and J ends were trimmed by 5 bases and 0 bases, with 14 bases remaining between them. CDR3 length: 14 amino acids. In germline, CDR1 is SQVTM, CDR2 ANQGSEA.

This CDR3 is CSVEWPTDTQYF. The CDR3 DNA follows: TGCAGCGTTGAATGGCCCACAGATACGCAGTATTTT. The chain has TRBV29-1 and TRBJ2-3; D is undetermined. This CDR3 comprises 12 residues. Trimming removed 2 bases from V and 2 bases from J, with 5 bases in between. Germline CDR1 and CDR2: SQVTM and ANQGSEA.

J is TRBJ1-1 and V is TRBV5-1; D gene uncertain. Germline CDR1 and CDR2: SGHRS and YFSETQ. This CDR3 is built from 14 residues. The V end was cut by 0 bases, the J end by 6 bases, with 12 bases between. The DNA for the CDR3 is TGCGCCAGCAGCTTGGTGGGCACCAGCGCTGAAGCTTTCTTT. This encodes CASSLVGTSAEAFF.

The chain joins TRBV2 to TRBJ2-2; D might be TRBD2 (6 bases). CDR1 is SNHLY and CDR2 is FYNNEI in the germline V gene. V was trimmed by 4 bases and J by 5 bases, leaving 11 bases between them. The CDR3 extends over 14 amino acids. The CDR3 sequence: CASSGTSPTGELFF. CDR3 DNA sequence: TGTGCCAGCAGTGGAACTAGCCCGACCGGGGAGCTGTTTTTT. Full variable domain (remainder filled in from reference TRBV2 and TRBJ2-2): EPEVTQTPSHQVTQMGQEVILRCVPISNHLYFYWYRQILGQKVEFLVSFYNNEISEKSEIFDDQFSVERPDGSNFTLKIRSTKLEDSAMYFCASSGTSPTGELFFGEGSRLTVL.

This clonotype was recorded once. The chain couples TRBV1 to TRBJ2-7; the table's TRBD2 call for D was not verified on the DNA. TRBV1 is described as a pseudogene. The CDR3 runs to 19 residues. The CDR3 loop reads CTSSQIRETTRNYNYEQYF. The CDR3 DNA reads as TGCACCAGCAGCCAAATTCGGGAGACTACCAGAAACTATAACTACGAGCAGTACTTC.

The J gene is TRBJ2-5, the V gene TRBV20-1, with D tentatively TRBD1 (6 bases). The V gene lost 1 base and the J gene lost 3 bases, with 15 bases spanning the gap. Germline V gene data show CDR1 as DFQATT and CDR2 as SNEGSKA (reference sequence). The CDR3 loop spans 15 amino acids. DNA for the CDR3: TGCAGTGCTAGAGCCGCGGACAGTACGAAAGAGACCCAGTACTTC. This encodes CSARAADSTKETQYF.

The V and J genes are TRBV7-7 and TRBJ2-1; 10 bases align to TRBD2. The ends lost 2 bases at V and 9 bases at J; junction bases unmatched: 4. Germline-derived CDR1 and CDR2 are SSHAT and FNYEAQ (reference sequence). This CDR3 contains 14 residues. CDR3 sequence (DNA): TGTGCCAGCAGCTTAACTAGCGGGGCCCCTGAGCAGTTCTTC. Its translation: CASSLTSGAPEQFF. Variable domain in full (rest from reference TRBV7-7 and TRBJ2-1): GAGVSQSPRYKVTKRGQDVTLRCDPISSHATLYWYQQALGQGPEFLTYFNYEAQPDKSGLPSDRFSAERPEGSISTLTIQRTEQRDSAMYRCASSLTSGAPEQFFGPGTRLTVL.

This chain joins TRBV5-1 and TRBJ2-2; the D is unclear. Germline-derived CDR1 and CDR2 are SGHRS and YFSETQ. V was pared by 0 bases and J by 4 bases, with 10 bases between. The CDR3 extends over 15 amino acids. As DNA, the CDR3 is TGCGCCAGCAGCTTGGCCGCCGGGCGCACCGGGGAGCTGTTTTTT. Translation: CASSLAAGRTGELFF.

J is TRBJ2-1 and V is TRBV23-1; 7 bases are shared with TRBD2. TRBV23-1 is an ORF; its function is uncertain. CDR3 length equals 18 residues. After removal of 3 bases from V and 0 bases from J, the junction contained 11 bases not matched to a gene. The CDR3 loop is CASSHPPGLADSYNEQFF. CDR3 sequence (DNA): TGCGCCAGCAGTCACCCACCGGGGCTAGCGGACTCCTACAATGAGCAGTTCTTC.

V usage is TRBV7-6 and J usage is TRBJ2-3; D is unclear. The CDR3 length is 11 residues. V was pared by 4 bases and J by 5 bases, with 4 bases between. Germline CDR1 and CDR2: SGHVS and FNYEAQ. CDR3: CASSWGDTQYF. The CDR3 nucleotides are TGTGCCAGCAGCTGGGGAGATACGCAGTATTTT.